This T cell receptor beta chain was found in a study of cytomegalovirus exposure and HLA in healthy donors. Study-level results: Later on, a genetic analysis was performed. It linked a missense variant in DCLRE1C with V- and J-gene trimming of TCR beta.

From germline, CDR1 is LNHDA and CDR2 SQIVND (reference sequence). Trimming cost V 3 bases and J 7 bases, with 10 bases left between them. This CDR3 is 13 amino acids long. As concerns this clone: The antigen remains unidentified.

PCR employed 60 Vbeta and 13 Jbeta primers. Some clones are missing from TCRdb's copy, which holds only in-frame ones; the method was immunoSEQ multiplex PCR. Found here are under 250,000 clones, around 77% of them singletons; the top ten hold approximately 2.1%. Sequenced: PBMCs. This chain joins TRBV19 and TRBJ1-5, with a tentative D call TRBD1 (6 bases). The origin of this receptor is a man aged 25 to 40 in good health and CMV-seronegative. The CDR3 protein is CASSMGARQPQHF. The CDR3 coding sequence is TGTGCCAGTAGTATGGGGGCAAGACAGCCCCAGCATTTT.